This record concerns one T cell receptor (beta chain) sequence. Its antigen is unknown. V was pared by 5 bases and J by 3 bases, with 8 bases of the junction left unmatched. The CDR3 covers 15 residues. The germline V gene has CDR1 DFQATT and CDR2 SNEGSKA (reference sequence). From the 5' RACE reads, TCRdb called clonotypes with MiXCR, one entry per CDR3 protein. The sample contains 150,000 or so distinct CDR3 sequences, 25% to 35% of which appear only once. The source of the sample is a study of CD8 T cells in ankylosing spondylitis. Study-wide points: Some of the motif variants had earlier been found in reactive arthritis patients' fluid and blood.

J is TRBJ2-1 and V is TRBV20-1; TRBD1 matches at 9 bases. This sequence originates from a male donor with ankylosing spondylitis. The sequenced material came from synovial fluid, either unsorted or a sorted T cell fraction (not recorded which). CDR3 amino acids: CSAERRDRVYNEQFF. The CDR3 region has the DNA TGCAGTGCTGAGAGGAGGGACAGGGTCTACAATGAGCAGTTCTTC.